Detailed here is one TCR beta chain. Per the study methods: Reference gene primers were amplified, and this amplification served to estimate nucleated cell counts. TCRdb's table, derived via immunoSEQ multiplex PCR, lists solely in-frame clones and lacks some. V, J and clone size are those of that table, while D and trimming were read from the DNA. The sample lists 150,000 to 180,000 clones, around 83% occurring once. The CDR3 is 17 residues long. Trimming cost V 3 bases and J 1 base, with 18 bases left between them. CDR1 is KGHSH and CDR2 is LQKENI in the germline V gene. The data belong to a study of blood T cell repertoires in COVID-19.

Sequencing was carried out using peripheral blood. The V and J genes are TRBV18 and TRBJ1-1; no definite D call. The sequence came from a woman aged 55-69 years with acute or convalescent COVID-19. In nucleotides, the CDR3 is TGTGCCAGCTCACCGGCGGGTAGGTGGCTCGGGAACACTGAAGCTTTCTTT. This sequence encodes CASSPAGRWLGNTEAFF.